This TCR beta chain was captured by sequencing in a study of memory CD4+ T cells and cytomegalovirus serostatus. Study information: Healthy Belgian adult donors included several CMV-positive and some 23 CMV-negative people. Study conclusions and caveats: About 40% of the roughly 160 known CMV-associated TCRbeta sequences appeared in CD4+ memory.

Note on this clone: Antigen unknown.

In the original processing: After removing out-of-frame reads, millions of distinct TCRbeta sequences remained. Generated by immunoSEQ multiplex PCR, the TCRdb table keeps only in-frame clones and is missing some. That table gives V, J and clone size, and the DNA gave D and trimming. The sample has some 67,000 clones, 70% to 80% seen once; the top ten hold 4% to 5%. CDR3 length: 14 residues. The V gene end was trimmed by 0 bases and the J gene end by 9 bases; junction bases not matched to a gene: 5. Germline lookup yields CDR1 MNHNY and CDR2 SVGAGI (reference sequence). The sort gate was single viable CD3+CD4+CD8-CD45RO+ cells for memory CD4+ T cells.

The V gene is TRBV6-6, the J gene TRBJ2-1; 7 positions agree with TRBD1. This TCR was sampled from an adult in good health and CMV-seropositive. Sequencing was carried out using memory CD4+ T cells from blood. CDR3 bases: TGTGCCAGCAGTTACTCGACAGGGAGCGCTGAGCAGTTCTTC. Protein: CASSYSTGSAEQFF.